This passage covers 19 T cell receptor beta chains from one sample sequenced in a study of CD8+CD57+ T cells in acquired aplastic anemia. TCR beta VDJ and CDR3 profiling used genomic DNA as template. TCRdb reprocessed the reads with MiXCR, giving one entry per CDR3 protein. The sample carries 150,000 to 170,000 distinct CDR3 sequences, about 52% recorded once. Individuals selected for sequencing had exhibited CD8+CD57+ cell expansion on flow cytometry. The sample was sorted CD4+, CD8+, or CD8+CD57+ T cells (not recorded which) from PBMCs. The receptor set was obtained from a human donor with aplastic anemia.

This clonotype was counted at least ten times. V and J are TRBV7-6 and TRBJ1-4; possibly TRBD1 for D (6 bases). The CDR3 totals 16 residues. Germline V CDR1 and CDR2: SGHVS, FNYEAQ. With 1 base removed from V and 7 bases from J, the gap between germline ends came to 16 bases. CDR3 amino acids: CASSLGGEGVAEKLFF. For the CDR3, the DNA is TGTGCCAGCAGCTTAGGTGGAGAGGGGGTGGCTGAAAAACTGTTTTTT.

The DNA for the CDR3 is TGTGCCAGCAGTGAAAACGGCCAGGAGGACTTCACTGAAGCTTTCTTT. It codes for CASSENGQEDFTEAFF. The rearrangement uses TRBV2 and TRBJ1-1; the D is unclear. The CDR3 totals 16 residues. V lost 2 bases and J 4 bases, leaving 17 bases between the germline ends. Looked up from germline, CDR1 is SNHLY and CDR2 is FYNNEI.

This chain joins TRBV20-1 and TRBJ1-2, with TRBD1 matching over 9 bases. The CDR3 length is 14 residues. Germline values: CDR1 DFQATT, CDR2 SNEGSKA (reference sequence). This chain's CDR3 is CRDLGTGPNYGYTF. The CDR3 DNA sequence: TGCAGGGACCTGGGGACAGGGCCTAACTATGGCTACACCTTC.

This clonotype was seen more than once but under ten times. The J gene is TRBJ2-1, the V gene TRBV7-9; D not certain. Deletions cut 3 bases from V and 9 bases from J, with 9 bases between. The CDR3 has 12 residues. CDR1 is SEHNR and CDR2 is FQNEAQ in the germline V gene (reference sequence). The CDR3 DNA follows: TGTGCCAGCAGCTTTGGGGTCCGTGAGCAGTTCTTC. Encoded protein: CASSFGVREQFF. Using reference TRBV7-9 and TRBJ2-1 for the parts outside the CDR3, the full variable domain is DTGVSQNPRHKITKRGQNVTFRCDPISEHNRLYWYRQTLGQGPEFLTYFQNEAQLEKSRLLSDRFSAERPKGSFSTLEIQRTEQGDSAMYLCASSFGVREQFFGPGTRLTVL.

The genes are TRBV29-1 and TRBJ1-2; no firm D call. The CDR3 totals 12 residues. Trimming removed 5 bases at V and 4 bases at J, with 11 bases between. The germline V gene encodes CDR1 SQVTM and CDR2 ANQGSEA. CDR3 DNA sequence: TGCAGCGTTTATGACGGATTCTATGGCTACACCTTC. Translated, it gives CSVYDGFYGYTF.

Remarks on this clonotype: The junction and the germline gene differ at one end; a read error may be behind it. The chain employs TRBV15 and TRBJ2-2; D remains ambiguous. The CDR3 has 12 residues. The V gene's germline CDR1 is LNHNV and CDR2 YYDKDF (reference sequence). The DNA for the CDR3 is TGTGCCACCAGCGGAGACACCAGGGAGCTGTTTTTT. It yields the protein CATSGDTRELFF. The full variable domain, rest sourced from reference TRBV15 and TRBJ2-2, is DAMVIQNPRYQVTQFGKPVTLSCSQTLNHNVMYWYQQKSSQAPKLLFHYYDKDFNNEADTPDNFQSRRPNTSFCFLDIRSPGLGDTAMYLCATSGDTRELFFGEGSRLTVL.

This clonotype was seen at least ten times. The chain employs TRBV25-1 and TRBJ1-1; D is possibly TRBD1 (6 bases). Between the trimmed V and J ends, which lost 2 bases and 7 bases, there was a span of 20 bases. This CDR3 has 16 amino acids. The V gene's germline CDR1 is MGHDK and CDR2 SYGVNS. The CDR3 region has the DNA TGTGCCAGCAGTGAAGGGGGGGGACATAAGGGAGGTGAAGCTTTCTTT. As protein: CASSEGGGHKGGEAFF.

The CDR3: CATSGSPGQGDLTDTQYF. CDR3 coding DNA: TGTGCCACCAGTGGTAGCCCGGGACAGGGGGACCTCACAGATACGCAGTATTTT. This rearrangement joins TRBV24-1 to TRBJ2-3; 11 nucleotides line up with TRBD1. There are 18 residues in the CDR3. V trimming: 5 bases; J trimming: 2 bases; junction bases outside the gene matches: 11. Germline V gene sequence: CDR1 KGHDR, CDR2 SFDVKD.

This rearrangement joins TRBV19 to TRBJ2-7; D uncertain. Trimming took off 0 bases at V and 9 bases at J, with 12 bases between the two ends. The germline CDR1 and CDR2 sequences are LNHDA and SQIVND (reference sequence). The length of the CDR3 is 13 residues. CDR3 amino acids: CASSIEGPRRQYF. The CDR3 coding sequence is TGTGCCAGTAGTATAGAGGGTCCCCGTCGGCAGTACTTC. The full variable domain, in which reference TRBV19 and TRBJ2-7 provide the parts outside the CDR3, is DGGITQSPKYLFRKEGQNVTLSCEQNLNHDAMYWYRQDPGQGLRLIYYSQIVNDFQKGDIAEGYSVSREKKESFPLTVTSAQKNPTAFYLCASSIEGPRRQYFGPGTRLTVT.

The chain joins TRBV29-1 to TRBJ2-7, with TRBD1 matching 8 bases. V dropped 5 bases and J dropped 2; count of bases not matched to a gene: 5. CDR3 length: 13 amino acids. CDR1 is SQVTM and CDR2 is ANQGSEA in the germline V gene. The CDR3, as DNA: TGCAGCGTTTCCCGGACAGGGCCCTACGAGCAGTACTTC. Protein: CSVSRTGPYEQYF.

At least ten counts were recorded for this clonotype. The chain carries TRBV7-8 and TRBJ2-7; 11 bases fit TRBD2. After removal of 1 base from V and 3 bases from J, the junction contained 5 bases not matched to a gene. There are 16 residues in the CDR3. CDR1 is SGHVS, CDR2 FQNEAQ, per germline. The CDR3 sequence: CASSLGPSGGFYEQYF. In nucleotides, the CDR3 is TGTGCCAGCAGCTTAGGACCTAGCGGGGGGTTCTACGAGCAGTACTTC.

This rearrangement joins TRBV4-3 to TRBJ2-3; perhaps TRBD1 as D (6 bases). Germline V lookup: CDR1 LGHNA, CDR2 YSLEER. There are 16 residues in the CDR3. V was clipped by 2 bases and J by 3 bases, with 15 bases between them. The CDR3 is CASSQTLTQGTDTQYF. Here the CDR3 DNA reads TGCGCCAGCAGCCAAACTCTTACTCAGGGGACAGATACGCAGTATTTT.

This chain's CDR3 is CATSEGRSTEAFF. In nucleotides, the CDR3 is TGTGCCACCAGCGAAGGCAGGTCCACTGAAGCTTTCTTT. The gene calls are TRBV15 and TRBJ1-1; D uncertain. Germline values: CDR1 LNHNV, CDR2 YYDKDF (reference sequence). This CDR3 has 13 amino acids. V shed 5 bases and J shed 4 bases, with 11 bases lying between them.

The chain joins TRBV19 to TRBJ2-2, with 12 bases fitting TRBD1. Looked up from germline, CDR1 is LNHDA and CDR2 is SQIVND (reference sequence). CDR3 size: 18 residues. The V segment lost 6 bases and the J segment 2 bases; nucleotides outside the gene matches: 10. The CDR3 region is CASSTGTGGIKNTGELFF. The CDR3 DNA follows: TGTGCCAGTAGCACCGGGACAGGGGGCATAAAAAACACCGGGGAGCTGTTTTTT.

This chain uses TRBV12-3 or TRBV12-4 with TRBJ2-7, with 9 positions matching TRBD1. The CDR3 is 13 residues long. V lost 7 bases to trimming and J lost 3 bases; unmatched junction nucleotides: 4. The CDR3 nucleotides read TGTGCCAGCACCCCGACAGGGGGCTACGAGCAGTACTTC. This encodes CASTPTGGYEQYF.

The CDR3 coding sequence is TGCGCCAGCAGCTTGGTCGGATTCACAGATACGCAGTATTTT. Translated: CASSLVGFTDTQYF. The chain recombines TRBV5-1 with TRBJ2-3; D not resolved. The germline V and J ends were trimmed by 0 bases and 2 bases, with 7 bases remaining between them. Germline V lookup: CDR1 SGHRS, CDR2 YFSETQ. The length of the CDR3 is 14 residues.

J is TRBJ2-3 and V is TRBV4-3, with 10 bases identical to TRBD2. CDR3 length equals 17 residues. Germline CDR1 LGHNA, CDR2 YSLEER. V lost 2 bases, J lost 2 bases, and 7 bases stayed unmatched. The CDR3 DNA follows: TGCGCCAGCAGCCAAAACCTACTAGCGGGGCCCACAGATACGCAGTATTTT. Protein sequence: CASSQNLLAGPTDTQYF.

The V call is TRBV6-1, the J call TRBJ2-7; 15 positions agree with TRBD2. Germline loops: CDR1 MNHNS, CDR2 SASEGT. The CDR3 consists of 15 residues. J lost 3 bases, V lost 5 bases, and 2 bases had no gene match. The CDR3 bases are TGTGCCAGCAGTCGGACTAGCGGGGGGGTCTACGAGCAGTACTTC. Protein sequence: CASSRTSGGVYEQYF.

This clonotype was observed many times. The V and J genes are TRBV9 and TRBJ1-4, with D hard to call. V was cut by 0 bases and J by 8 bases, with 14 bases left in between. From germline, CDR1 is SGDLS and CDR2 YYNGEE. The length of the CDR3 is 15 residues. CDR3 DNA sequence: TGTGCCAGCAGCGTAGATGTCCTATATGGAGAAAAACTGTTTTTT. It encodes CASSVDVLYGEKLFF.